The rows below give T cell receptor beta chains drawn from one sample of a study of long-term antiretroviral therapy in people with HIV. Libraries were prepared by immunoSEQ multiplex PCR; TCRdb keeps only in-frame clonotypes and omits some of them. The profile shows 35,000 or so clones, 85% to 95% of them singletons. Sequencing used unsorted PBMCs, obtained 4.1 years after starting antiretroviral therapy. The receptors were gathered from a woman between 50 and 59 years old with HIV. CDR3s include the opening cysteine and the closing phenylalanine or tryptophan. D genes are given only for firm matches. Some rows mark clone size as missing; the rest say once, few, many or name a class of expanded clone.

D: .
J: TRBJ2-3
size: .
V: TRBV10-3
CDR3: CAISETFSDTQYF
DNA: TGTGCCATCAGTGAGACATTCTCAGATACGCAGTATTTT

D: TRBD1
J: TRBJ1-2
size: few
V: TRBV19
CDR3: CASSIGRTGALGYGYTF
DNA: TGTGCCAGTAGTATAGGCCGGACAGGGGCTCTTGGCTATGGCTACACCTTC

D: TRBD2
J: TRBJ2-1
size: .
V: TRBV28
CDR3: CASSSAGGPGEQFF
DNA: TGTGCCAGCAGTTCAGCGGGGGGGCCGGGTGAGCAGTTCTTC

D: .
J: TRBJ2-3
size: .
V: TRBV5-1
CDR3: CASSSGTPTDTQYF
DNA: TGCGCCAGCAGCTCCGGGACTCCCACAGATACGCAGTATTTT

D: TRBD2
J: TRBJ2-2
size: few
V: TRBV6-5
CDR3: CASSLNGGAYLGELFF
DNA: TGTGCCAGCAGTTTGAACGGGGGGGCCTATTTGGGGGAGCTGTTTTTT

D: .
J: TRBJ1-4
size: once
V: TRBV4-1
CDR3: CASSQEGTLSNEKLFF
DNA: TGCGCCAGCAGCCAAGAGGGGACTTTGTCTAATGAAAAACTGTTTTTT

D: TRBD1
J: TRBJ1-2
size: once
V: TRBV5-1
CDR3: CASSSEDRGHFGYTF
DNA: TGCGCCAGCAGCTCGGAGGACAGGGGGCATTTCGGCTACACCTTC

D: .
J: TRBJ2-7
size: .
V: TRBV30
CDR3: CAWSVGTPHEQYF
DNA: TGTGCCTGGAGTGTAGGGACCCCACACGAGCAGTACTTC

D: TRBD2
J: TRBJ2-1
size: .
V: TRBV6-5
CDR3: CASSLDSGAYNEQFF
DNA: TGTGCCAGCAGTTTAGATAGCGGGGCCTACAATGAGCAGTTCTTC

D: TRBD1
J: TRBJ1-2
size: once
V: TRBV9
CDR3: CASSDGRGYYGYTF
DNA: TGTGCCAGCAGCGATGGCAGGGGGTACTATGGCTACACCTTC

D: .
J: TRBJ1-6
size: .
V: TRBV10-1
CDR3: CASSESTTGNSPLHF
DNA: TGCGCCAGCAGTGAGTCGACGACGGGGAATTCACCCCTCCACTTT

D: .
J: TRBJ2-1
size: .
V: TRBV2
CDR3: CASSVFRRDVDEQFF
DNA: TGTGCCAGCAGTGTATTCAGGAGGGATGTGGACGAGCAGTTCTTC

D: TRBD2
J: TRBJ2-5
size: once
V: TRBV13
CDR3: CASSRLAGGRETQYF
DNA: TGTGCCAGCAGCAGACTAGCGGGGGGGCGAGAGACCCAGTACTTC

D: .
J: TRBJ2-3
size: few
V: TRBV7-3
CDR3: CASSLRRAASTDTQYF
DNA: TGTGCCAGCAGCTTAAGGCGCGCGGCTAGCACAGATACGCAGTATTTT

D: .
J: TRBJ1-1
size: .
V: TRBV7-9
CDR3: CASSPRAEGAMNTEAFF
DNA: TGTGCCAGCAGCCCTCGGGCAGAAGGAGCCATGAACACTGAAGCTTTCTTT

D: TRBD2
J: TRBJ2-5
size: .
V: TRBV7-2
CDR3: CASSSPSGGAEETQYF
DNA: TGTGCCAGCAGTTCTCCTAGCGGGGGGGCCGAGGAGACCCAGTACTTC

D: .
J: TRBJ2-7
size: .
V: TRBV6-1
CDR3: CASRANPHEQYF
DNA: TGTGCCAGCAGGGCCAATCCCCACGAGCAGTACTTC

D: .
J: TRBJ2-5
size: once
V: TRBV6-6
CDR3: CASSAYGGETQYF
DNA: TGTGCCAGCAGCGCTTACGGAGGGGAGACCCAGTACTTC

D: TRBD1
J: TRBJ1-4
size: .
V: TRBV29-1
CDR3: CSVFNRGEEKLFF
DNA: TGCAGCGTTTTCAACAGGGGTGAGGAAAAACTGTTTTTT

D: .
J: TRBJ1-2
size: .
V: TRBV25-1
CDR3: CASSVASFGYTF
DNA: TGTGCCAGCAGTGTAGCTTCGTTTGGCTACACCTTC

D: TRBD1
J: TRBJ2-7
size: .
V: TRBV6-6
CDR3: CATYQGAGYEQYF
DNA: TGTGCCACCTACCAGGGGGCCGGGTACGAGCAGTACTTC

D: TRBD2
J: TRBJ2-2
size: .
V: TRBV9
CDR3: CASSSRTSLNTGELFF
DNA: TGTGCCAGCAGCTCCCGGACTAGCTTAAACACCGGGGAGCTGTTTTTT

D: .
J: TRBJ1-2
size: .
V: TRBV5-1
CDR3: CASSLESGARGYTF
DNA: TGCGCCAGCAGCTTGGAGTCAGGGGCACGGGGCTACACCTTC

D: .
J: TRBJ1-1
size: .
V: TRBV30
CDR3: CAWSGMTDNTEAFF
DNA: TGTGCCTGGAGTGGAATGACTGATAACACTGAAGCTTTCTTT

D: .
J: TRBJ1-6
size: .
V: TRBV2
CDR3: CASSARDTFNSPLHF
DNA: TGTGCCAGCAGTGCCCGGGACACCTTTAATTCACCCCTCCACTTT

D: .
J: TRBJ2-7
size: .
V: TRBV7-3
CDR3: CASSLTSAGGYEQYF
DNA: TGTGCCAGCAGCTTAACGTCTGCCGGGGGATACGAGCAGTACTTC

D: TRBD1
J: TRBJ1-2
size: .
V: TRBV6-1
CDR3: CASSRTGNYGYTF
DNA: TGTGCCAGCTCGAGGACAGGGAATTATGGCTACACCTTC

D: .
J: TRBJ1-1
size: .
V: TRBV11-2
CDR3: CASSLVGRDTEAFF
DNA: TGTGCCAGCAGCTTAGTTGGCAGGGACACTGAAGCTTTCTTT